The rows below give T cell receptor beta chains drawn from one sample of a study of T cell repertoires in cytomegalovirus infection. Their target antigens are unknown. Via MiXCR, TCRdb re-called the reads, giving one row per CDR3 protein. In the table there are roughly 200,000 distinct CDR3 sequences, 35% to 40% of which are singletons. The sequencing here drew on CD8+ T cells from cultured PBMCs, taken from culture after CMV antigen stimulation. These receptor sequences come from a human donor in good health (CMV status not recorded). Some clones in this sample may be carry-over from other donors' samples. Both conserved end residues are part of each CDR3. A D gene is named only where the DNA matches it firmly. Expanded clones get a size class; other rows say once, few or many, or leave the size out.

TRBJ2-3,TRBV7-9,-,-,TGTGCCAGCAGCTTTACCGGGGATACGCAGTATTTT,CASSFTGDTQYF
TRBJ2-7,TRBV11-1,few,-,TGTGCCAGCAGGGGGCCGGCTGGAAGCTCCTACGAGCAGTACTTC,CASRGPAGSSYEQYF
TRBJ2-1,TRBV19,few,TRBD2,TGTGCCAGTAGCAAGGGACTAGCGGGGGAGGTGTACAATGAGCAGTTCTTC,CASSKGLAGEVYNEQFF
TRBJ1-1,TRBV2,-,-,TGTGCCAGCCCGAAGGGGGAAGCTTTCTTT,CASPKGEAFF
TRBJ2-7,TRBV19,few,-,TGTGCCAGTAGTATAGATTCGGCAGCCCTTGTCTACGAGCAGTACTTC,CASSIDSAALVYEQYF
TRBJ2-7,TRBV7-9,few,-,TGTGCCAGCAGCTCAACGCTAGCGCCAAACTCCTACGAGCAGTACTTC,CASSSTLAPNSYEQYF
TRBJ2-1,TRBV7-9,-,-,TGTGCCAGCAGCTTAGATTGGAGTGAGCAGTTCTTC,CASSLDWSEQFF
TRBJ2-2,TRBV11-2,-,-,TGTGCCAGCAGCTTAAGGGCCCCCCCCTCCACCGGGGAGCTGTTTTTT,CASSLRAPPSTGELFF
TRBJ2-1,TRBV25-1,-,-,TGTGCCAGCAAGGGGGGGCCGGAGAATGAGCAGTTCTTC,CASKGGPENEQFF
TRBJ2-7,TRBV20-1,many,-,TGCAGTGCTAGACATCTACCTCCCAACGAGCAGTACTTC,CSARHLPPNEQYF
TRBJ1-4,TRBV27,-,-,TGTGCCAGCAGTCCTTCTGCGGGAGAAAGGAGGGAAAAACTGTTTTTT,CASSPSAGERREKLFF
TRBJ1-5,TRBV28,-,-,TGTGCCAGCAGTTCCAGGGACTATAGCAATCAGCCCCAGCATTTT,CASSSRDYSNQPQHF
TRBJ2-7,TRBV2,few,-,TGTGCCAGCAGGTATGGAGGGTACGAGCAGTACTTC,CASRYGGYEQYF
TRBJ1-2,TRBV27,-,-,TGTGCCATGAGTTCTAATCAGTGGCATAACTATGGCTACACCTTC,CAMSSNQWHNYGYTF
TRBJ2-7,TRBV7-9,few,TRBD2,TGTGCCAGCAGCTTAGGGACTAGCGGTTCGTGTTTC,CASSLGTSGSCF
TRBJ2-7,TRBV11-2,many,-,TGTGCCAGCAGCTTCGGGCAGCCTAAGACCTACGAGCAGTACTTC,CASSFGQPKTYEQYF
TRBJ2-5,TRBV7-2,many,TRBD2,TGTGCCAGCAGCTTAGCTTGGACTAGCGGGAGCAGGGCACGCCAAGAGACCCAGTACTTC,CASSLAWTSGSRARQETQYF
TRBJ1-1,TRBV7-6,few,-,TGTGCCAGCAGCTCAGGACAGACGAACACTGAAGCTTTCTTT,CASSSGQTNTEAFF
TRBJ2-2,TRBV7-6,-,TRBD1,TGTGCCAGCAGCTCCCGGGACAGGGGAAGCAGCCCCGGGGAGCTGTTTTTT,CASSSRDRGSSPGELFF
TRBJ1-1,TRBV7-4,once,-,TGTGCCAGCAGCTTAGTCGTGGGCACCTACACTGAAGCTTTCTTT,CASSLVVGTYTEAFF
TRBJ2-2,TRBV7-8,few,TRBD2,TGTGCCAGCAGCTCTCCCCTAAGCGGGGAGAACACCGGGGAGCTGTTTTTT,CASSSPLSGENTGELFF
TRBJ2-4,TRBV5-4,-,-,TGTGCCAGCAGCTTGGAACGGGACATCAACTCTCAGTACTTC,CASSLERDINSQYF
TRBJ2-7,TRBV6-6,few,-,TGTGCCAGCAGTTATCCCGGGACTGACTACTACGAGCAGTACTTC,CASSYPGTDYYEQYF
TRBJ2-7,TRBV7-8,few,TRBD1,TGTGCCAGCAGCTTCGCCACCGGGACAGGGGCCCACGAGCAGTACTTC,CASSFATGTGAHEQYF
TRBJ2-7,TRBV5-6,-,TRBD2,TGTGCCAGCAGCTCGGCTACTAGCGGAGCCTACGAGCAGTACTTC,CASSSATSGAYEQYF
TRBJ1-3,TRBV6-5,-,-,TGTGCCAGCAAGGGCATGTCTGGAAACACCATATATTTT,CASKGMSGNTIYF
TRBJ2-5,TRBV11-2,-,-,TGTGCCAGCAGCTTTCTGGGGAACGACCAAGAGACCCAGTACTTC,CASSFLGNDQETQYF
TRBJ2-1,TRBV12-3/TRBV12-4,-,TRBD2,TGTGCCAGCAGTTTGGGAGGGTTCGGTGAGCAGTTCTTC,CASSLGGFGEQFF
TRBJ2-1,TRBV7-8,many,TRBD2,TGTGCCAGCAGCTTAGCCTACATAGCGGGAGCACACTACAATGAGCAGTTCTTC,CASSLAYIAGAHYNEQFF
TRBJ2-7,TRBV20-1,few,TRBD2,TGCAGTGCTAGAGATATCCTAGCGGGGTCCTACGAGCAGTACTTC,CSARDILAGSYEQYF
TRBJ1-5,TRBV27,-,-,TGTGCCAGCAGTTATCAGGGTTCGCAGCCCCAGCATTTT,CASSYQGSQPQHF
TRBJ2-2,TRBV9,once,-,TGTGCCAGCAGCCCTCTGGGGTGGGGCAAGAACACCGGGGAGCTGTTTTTT,CASSPLGWGKNTGELFF
TRBJ2-2,TRBV7-9,-,-,TGTGCCAGCAGCTCGATCGACGCGACTGCGAACACCGGGGAGCTGTTTTTT,CASSSIDATANTGELFF
TRBJ1-2,TRBV7-6,-,-,TGTGCCAGCAGCTTAGAGGCGAGAAGGGATGGCTACACCTTC,CASSLEARRDGYTF
TRBJ1-4,TRBV6-5,-,-,TGTGCCAGCAGTTACTCCACTGGAAAACTGTTTTTT,CASSYSTGKLFF
TRBJ2-7,TRBV28,-,TRBD2,TGTGCCAGCAGCTCCGAGCGGGGATTAACCTACGAGCAGTACTTC,CASSSERGLTYEQYF
TRBJ1-4,TRBV6-5,-,TRBD1,TGTGCCAGCAGTCCTGGACAGGGCCATGAAAAACTGTTTTTT,CASSPGQGHEKLFF
TRBJ1-2,TRBV6-1,-,-,TGTGCCAGCAGTTACGAGGGGTCTGAAGGCTACACCTTC,CASSYEGSEGYTF
TRBJ2-1,TRBV12-3/TRBV12-4,-,-,TGTGCCAGCACCCTTATAGGGCCCTACAATGAGCAGTTCTTC,CASTLIGPYNEQFF
TRBJ1-5,TRBV6-6,-,-,TGTGCCAGCAGTTACTCGGGAGTTTACAATCAGCCCCAGCATTTT,CASSYSGVYNQPQHF
TRBJ2-3,TRBV6-1,-,-,TGTGCCAGCAGTTCACAACACGCGGCGAGTTCAACAGATACGCAGTATTTT,CASSSQHAASSTDTQYF
TRBJ2-5,TRBV7-6,few,-,TGTGCCAGCAGCTTAGGGACGGAGGAAGAGACCCAGTACTTC,CASSLGTEEETQYF
TRBJ1-2,TRBV6-1,few,TRBD1,TGTGCCAGCAGTTCCACTACAGGGGGCGCGGGCTATGGCTACACCTTC,CASSSTTGGAGYGYTF
TRBJ1-1,TRBV20-1,few,TRBD1,TGCAGTGCTAGGGACAGGGGGCGGGCATTGAACACTGAAGCTTTCTTT,CSARDRGRALNTEAFF
TRBJ1-1,TRBV12-5,few,-,TGTGCTAGTGGTCAGGGTAATGACGCTGAAGCTTTCTTT,CASGQGNDAEAFF
TRBJ2-7,TRBV6-1,-,-,TGTGCCAGAAGTGGGGCTCCGGCTTTTACCTACGAGCAGTACTTC,CARSGAPAFTYEQYF
TRBJ2-5,TRBV20-1,-,TRBD2,TGCAGTGCTAGGGGGGGGGAGACTTACCAAGAGACCCAGTACTTC,CSARGGETYQETQYF